Listed below are T cell receptor beta chains from one sample, sequenced in a study of shared clonotypes between healthy human individuals. Using immunoSEQ multiplex PCR, the repertoire was profiled, and TCRdb retains in-frame clones only, with some absent. The sample has around 2.1 million clones; about 93% are singletons. The specimen sequenced was naive CD8+ T cells from PBMCs. The receptors here all came from a young man in good health. Some clones in this sample may be carry-over from other donors' samples. Both conserved end residues are part of each CDR3. A D gene is named only where the DNA matches it firmly. The size of a clone is reported for some rows only, either as once, few or many, or as a class for expanded clones.

V	D	size	J	CDR3	DNA
TRBV27	.	.	TRBJ2-7	CASSIGREQYF	TGTGCCAGCAGTATAGGACGCGAGCAGTACTTC
TRBV19	.	.	TRBJ1-1	CASIKDSNTEAFF	TGTGCCAGTATCAAGGACAGCAACACTGAAGCTTTCTTT
TRBV29-1	TRBD1	.	TRBJ2-7	CSVEDRLRDRGEPYEQYF	TGCAGCGTTGAAGATCGATTAAGGGACAGGGGGGAGCCCTACGAGCAGTACTTC
TRBV9	TRBD1	.	TRBJ2-3	CASSVGTGASTDTQYF	TGTGCCAGCAGCGTAGGAACAGGGGCGAGCACAGATACGCAGTATTTT
TRBV7-9	TRBD2	.	TRBJ2-2	CASSHTSGSNTGELFF	TGTGCCAGCAGCCACACAAGCGGGAGCAACACCGGGGAGCTGTTTTTT
TRBV5-6	.	few	TRBJ1-1	CASSLMEGTTEAFF	TGTGCCAGCAGTTTGATGGAGGGGACCACTGAAGCTTTCTTT
TRBV15	.	.	TRBJ1-5	CATSRDPQLSNQPQHF	TGTGCCACCAGCAGAGATCCGCAGCTTAGCAATCAGCCCCAGCATTTT
TRBV6-5	.	.	TRBJ2-5	CASSYSTTGETQYF	TGTGCCAGCAGTTACTCGACAACGGGAGAGACCCAGTACTTC
TRBV27	TRBD1	.	TRBJ1-1	CASSLPRGRAFF	TGTGCCAGCAGTTTACCCAGGGGGCGTGCTTTCTTT
TRBV7-9	TRBD1	.	TRBJ2-1	CASSADRAVGGEQFF	TGTGCCAGCAGCGCCGACAGGGCTGTTGGGGGTGAGCAGTTCTTC
TRBV19	.	few	TRBJ2-1	CASSTNRDNEQFF	TGTGCCAGTAGTACTAACAGAGACAATGAGCAGTTCTTC
TRBV7-6	.	.	TRBJ1-1	CASSLPRGQVNTEAFF	TGTGCCAGCAGCTTACCTCGGGGCCAGGTCAACACTGAAGCTTTCTTT
TRBV7-3	.	once	TRBJ2-3	CASSLLAGGTDTQYF	TGTGCCAGCAGCTTACTGGCTGGCGGCACAGATACGCAGTATTTT
TRBV9	.	.	TRBJ2-3	CASSAHGAGGTDTQYF	TGTGCCAGCAGCGCCCATGGGGCAGGGGGCACAGATACGCAGTATTTT
TRBV9	TRBD2	.	TRBJ2-2	CASSGILATGELFF	TGTGCCAGCAGCGGTATACTAGCGACCGGGGAGCTGTTTTTT
TRBV19	.	.	TRBJ2-1	CASSFRVNEQFF	TGTGCCAGTAGTTTCAGGGTCAATGAGCAGTTCTTC
TRBV2	.	.	TRBJ2-7	CASRDASVSSYEQYF	TGTGCCAGCAGGGATGCTAGCGTGAGCTCCTACGAGCAGTACTTC
TRBV10-3	TRBD2	once	TRBJ2-2	CAIRALGLAGVGPSSANTGELFF	TGTGCCATCAGGGCTTTAGGGCTAGCGGGAGTAGGGCCGTCTAGCGCGAACACCGGGGAGCTGTTTTTT
TRBV9	.	.	TRBJ2-5	CASSVNGIGQETQYF	TGTGCCAGCAGCGTGAACGGGATCGGGCAAGAGACCCAGTACTTC
TRBV14	.	once	TRBJ2-1	CASSQDNTFYNEQFF	TGTGCCAGCAGCCAAGATAACACATTTTACAATGAGCAGTTCTTC
TRBV7-9	.	.	TRBJ1-1	CASRKAGVAFF	TGTGCCAGCAGGAAAGCAGGGGTAGCTTTCTTT
TRBV30	TRBD2	.	TRBJ2-1	CAWSYMGLAGYNEQFF	TGTGCCTGGAGTTATATGGGACTAGCGGGATACAATGAGCAGTTCTTC
TRBV10-3	TRBD2	.	TRBJ2-1	CAISESRAGGPYNEQFF	TGTGCCATCAGTGAGTCGAGGGCGGGAGGGCCGTACAATGAGCAGTTCTTC
TRBV19	.	.	TRBJ1-1	CASSIRADTEAFF	TGTGCCAGTAGTATCCGGGCAGACACTGAAGCTTTCTTT
TRBV29-1	.	once	TRBJ1-2	CSVGTTRGDYGYTF	TGCAGCGTCGGAACCACCCGGGGGGACTATGGCTACACCTTC
TRBV7-3	.	.	TRBJ1-1	CASSLSPQGTEAFF	TGTGCCAGCAGCTTATCCCCACAGGGAACTGAAGCTTTCTTT
TRBV27	TRBD1	.	TRBJ2-2	CASSLLGGANTGELFF	TGTGCCAGCAGTTTATTAGGGGGCGCGAACACCGGGGAGCTGTTTTTT
TRBV6-1	.	.	TRBJ2-7	CASSGFGGSSYEQYF	TGTGCCAGCAGCGGTTTCGGAGGGAGCTCCTACGAGCAGTACTTC
TRBV7-9	TRBD2	once	TRBJ2-4	CASSPPGTSENIQYF	TGTGCCAGCAGCCCCCCCGGGACTAGCGAAAACATTCAGTACTTC
TRBV10-3	.	.	TRBJ1-4	CAISESGATNEKLFF	TGTGCCATCAGTGAGTCAGGGGCAACTAATGAAAAACTGTTTTTT
TRBV6-6	TRBD1	.	TRBJ1-2	CASSSNSDRALRGYTF	TGTGCCAGCAGTTCCAACTCGGACAGGGCCCTGCGTGGCTACACCTTC
TRBV4-3	TRBD1	.	TRBJ2-5	CASSQRDRGLGETQYF	TGCGCCAGCAGCCAGCGGGACAGGGGGCTTGGAGAGACCCAGTACTTC
TRBV5-1	.	.	TRBJ2-2	CASSLFERTNTGELFF	TGCGCCAGCAGCTTGTTTGAGCGGACGAACACCGGGGAGCTGTTTTTT
TRBV5-4	TRBD1	.	TRBJ2-3	CASSSTGQTIDTQYF	TGTGCCAGCAGCTCGACAGGGCAAACCATAGATACGCAGTATTTT
TRBV29-1	.	.	TRBJ1-2	CSGRGGYGYTF	TGCAGCGGGAGGGGCGGGTATGGCTACACCTTC
TRBV27	TRBD1	.	TRBJ1-1	CASSYGRQGHTEAFF	TGTGCCAGCAGTTACGGGCGACAGGGACACACTGAAGCTTTCTTT
TRBV7-9	.	.	TRBJ2-3	CASSFPVADTQYF	TGTGCCAGCAGCTTCCCAGTGGCAGATACGCAGTATTTT
TRBV27	.	.	TRBJ2-7	CASSSTSYEQYF	TGTGCCAGCAGTTCGACTTCCTACGAGCAGTACTTC
TRBV7-2	TRBD2	.	TRBJ2-1	CASSSRTSGIPTTEQFF	TGTGCCAGCAGCTCTAGGACTAGCGGGATTCCAACCACTGAGCAGTTCTTC
TRBV7-9	.	.	TRBJ1-1	CASTLGNTEAFF	TGTGCCAGCACCCTCGGTAACACTGAAGCTTTCTTT
TRBV7-8	TRBD2	.	TRBJ2-1	CASSLGLAGYNEQFF	TGTGCCAGCAGCCTTGGACTAGCGGGATACAATGAGCAGTTCTTC
TRBV27	.	.	TRBJ2-3	CASRYPGTHTQYF	TGTGCCAGCAGGTACCCCGGGACACATACGCAGTATTTT
TRBV10-3	.	.	TRBJ1-1	CAISAILNTEAFF	TGTGCCATCAGTGCCATACTGAACACTGAAGCTTTCTTT
TRBV10-1	TRBD2	.	TRBJ2-5	CAIGRTSGRNRETQYF	TGCGCCATCGGTCGGACTAGCGGGAGAAACCGGGAGACCCAGTACTTC
TRBV6-1	TRBD1	.	TRBJ2-7	CASLNRGNEQYF	TGTGCCAGCCTGAACAGGGGAAACGAGCAGTACTTC
TRBV7-3	.	.	TRBJ2-1	CASSLGVEGEQFF	TGTGCCAGCAGCTTAGGAGTCGAGGGAGAGCAGTTCTTC
TRBV9	TRBD1	once	TRBJ1-2	CASSASGTANYGYTF	TGTGCCAGCAGCGCGTCCGGGACAGCTAACTATGGCTACACCTTC
TRBV5-5	.	.	TRBJ1-5	CASSLAENQPQHF	TGTGCCAGCAGCTTGGCTGAGAATCAGCCCCAGCATTTT
TRBV15	.	.	TRBJ2-2	CATSRVATGELFF	TGTGCCACCAGCAGAGTTGCCACCGGGGAGCTGTTTTTT
TRBV9	TRBD1	.	TRBJ1-1	CASSASTGLVNTEAFF	TGTGCCAGCAGCGCCTCGACAGGGCTCGTGAACACTGAAGCTTTCTTT
TRBV7-9	.	.	TRBJ1-5	CASSLGNQPQHF	TGTGCCAGCAGTCTGGGAAATCAGCCCCAGCATTTT
TRBV28	.	.	TRBJ1-1	CASTASVAYGNTEAFF	TGTGCCAGCACCGCCTCGGTGGCTTACGGAAACACTGAAGCTTTCTTT
TRBV30	.	.	TRBJ1-2	CAWSGLREGYTF	TGTGCCTGGAGTGGCCTAAGGGAAGGCTACACCTTC